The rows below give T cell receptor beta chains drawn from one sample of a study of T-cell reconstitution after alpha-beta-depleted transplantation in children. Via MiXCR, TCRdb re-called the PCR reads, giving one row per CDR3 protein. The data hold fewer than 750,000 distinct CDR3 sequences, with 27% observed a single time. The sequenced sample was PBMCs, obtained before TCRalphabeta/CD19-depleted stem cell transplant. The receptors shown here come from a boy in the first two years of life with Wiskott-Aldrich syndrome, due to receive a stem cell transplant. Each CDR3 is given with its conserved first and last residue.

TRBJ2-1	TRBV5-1	CASSMTVNNEQFF
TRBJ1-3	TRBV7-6	CASSFRRQGVYSGNTIYF
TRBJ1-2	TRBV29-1	CSAGGVQQGSYTF
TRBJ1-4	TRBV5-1	CASSLPTTGQLNEKLFF
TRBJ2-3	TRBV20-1	CSVAEITDTQYF
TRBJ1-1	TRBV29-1	CSADRAEMNTEAFF
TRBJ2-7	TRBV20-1	CSARDVRGLFYEQYF
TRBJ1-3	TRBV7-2	CASSLSLPSGNTIYF
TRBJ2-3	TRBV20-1	CSAYGGSWGTDTQYF
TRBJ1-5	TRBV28	CASSIKGRGNQPQHF
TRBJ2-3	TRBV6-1	CASRMTGLLGYTQYF
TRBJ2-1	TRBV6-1	CASSAVPFSYNEQFF
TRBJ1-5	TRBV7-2	CASSFTGMQNQPQHF
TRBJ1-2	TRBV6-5	CASSSHRETGLYGYTF
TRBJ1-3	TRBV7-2	CASSSGQDGNTIYF
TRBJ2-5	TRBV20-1	CRDREVQYF
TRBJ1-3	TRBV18	CASSPIPDRGSGNTIYF
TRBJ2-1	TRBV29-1	CSVEGGSTYNEQFF
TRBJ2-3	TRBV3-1	CASSPGTSGSDTQYF
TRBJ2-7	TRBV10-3	CAISESPRDGSSYEQYF
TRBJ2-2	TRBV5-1	CASTNTQGTSGLTGELFF
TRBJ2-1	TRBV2	CASGGVAVWDEQFF
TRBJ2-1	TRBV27	CASQPQGIDRGSRNEQFF
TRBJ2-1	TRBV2	CASSGDRGTNEQFF
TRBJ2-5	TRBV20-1	CSARDRDQETQYF
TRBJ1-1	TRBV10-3	CAISLDGLTEAFF
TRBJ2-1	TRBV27	CASSFLTPNEQFF
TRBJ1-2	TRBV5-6	CASRRGPANYGYTF
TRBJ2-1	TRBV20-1	CSATRTALNNEQFF
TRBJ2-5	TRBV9	CASSVDKETQYF
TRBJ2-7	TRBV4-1	CASSQVFTGTYEQYF
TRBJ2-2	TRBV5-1	CASSLVLGPNTGELFF
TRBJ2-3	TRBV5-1	CASSRSDTLEYF
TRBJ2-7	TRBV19	CASSIVLTESRREQYF
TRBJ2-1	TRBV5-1	CASSPPWVSYNEQFF
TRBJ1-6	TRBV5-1	CASSLGLDFLPPPLHF
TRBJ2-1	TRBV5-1	CASGKTSGRLDEQFF